A single TCR beta chain is shown here with its context. The data originate from a study of blood T cell repertoires in COVID-19. TCRdb's copy holds only in-frame clones and misses some; the assay was immunoSEQ multiplex PCR. The table has about 480,000 clones, approximately 90% seen once. The CDR3 contains 16 residues. Trimming at V came to 7 bases and at J to 2 bases, leaving 11 bases not matched to a gene. Germline assignment: CDR1 SGHNT and CDR2 YYREEE (reference sequence). The sequenced sample was PBMCs or T cells enriched from blood (not recorded which). This TCR was recovered from a woman aged 40 to 55 who had recovered from COVID-19. The V call is TRBV5-4, the J call TRBJ2-1; TRBD2 matches at 8 bases. CDR3 loop: CASGQGGAGAYNEQFF. DNA of the CDR3: TGTGCCAGCGGCCAGGGAGGAGCGGGGGCCTACAATGAGCAGTTCTTC.